The rows below give T cell receptor beta chains drawn from one sample of a study of blood T cell repertoires in COVID-19. Repertoires were generated with immunoSEQ multiplex PCR, while TCRdb's copy carries only in-frame clones and drops some. The sample holds about 130,000 clones, roughly 80% seen once. Sequencing was carried out using peripheral blood. These receptor sequences come from a woman aged 80 or over with acute or convalescent COVID-19. The CDR3 runs from the conserved cysteine through the conserved F or W.

j_call v_call cdr3_aa
TRBJ2-7 TRBV25-1 CASSDTAGIFVQYF
TRBJ1-5 TRBV5-1 CASSLETGNNQPQHF
TRBJ2-5 TRBV7-9 CASTPRGLAGGDETQYF
TRBJ2-7 TRBV12-3/TRBV12-4 CASSFSTDYEQYF
TRBJ1-1 TRBV10-3 CAIREETGANTEAFF
TRBJ1-2 TRBV19 CASSLESNYGYTF
TRBJ1-1 TRBV5-6 CASSHDTKKSEAFF
TRBJ1-5 TRBV19 CASSSGQAIPPQHF
TRBJ1-1 TRBV6-6 CASSHSTGEFNPEAFF
TRBJ2-3 TRBV7-9 CASSPVGSPGLDTQYF
TRBJ1-3 TRBV28 CASRSAGVVSGNTIYF
TRBJ2-2 TRBV5-1 CASSFDRANTGELFF
TRBJ1-4 TRBV5-6 CASSPTAGVDEKLFF
TRBJ2-3 TRBV11-2 CASSLEGGGARDTQYF